This TCR beta chain was sequenced in a study of HIV-infected patients and healthy controls. Study conclusions and caveats: CMV-associated CDR3s mostly grew nonsignificantly during therapy, while HIV-associated CDR3s declined significantly. Significantly higher mean Gini indices appeared in HIV-infected repertoires, possibly reflecting oligoclonality. HIV+ repertoires were severely depleted of MAIT alpha-chain CDR3s, unlike healthy controls.

Whole blood was used without fractionation, so all unsorted peripheral T cells were included. cDNA was made from 500 ng RNA using alpha and beta constant primers. Alpha and beta chain libraries were made separately by chain-specific third strand synthesis with multiplexing indices. The cDNA received a 5' RACE adapter containing a random hexamer plus an SP2 sequencing primer site. TCRdb recomputed calls from the 5' RACE reads with MiXCR, one row per CDR3 protein. The top ten hold about 6% of the sample, which has over 10,000 distinct CDR3 sequences, roughly 10% seen once. This clonotype is termed medium-sized. No antigen is known for it. Sequencing used blood. This clonotype was obtained from an adult in good health.

CDR3 DNA: TGTGCCACCAGCAGAGATCCCCCGTCACTCCAGTACTTC. Protein sequence: CATSRDPPSLQYF. The V gene is TRBV15, the J gene TRBJ2-7; D is unresolved. This CDR3 comprises 13 residues. The V gene's germline CDR1 is LNHNV and CDR2 YYDKDF (reference sequence). V was trimmed by 0 bases and J by 10 bases, leaving 13 bases between them.